This T cell receptor (beta chain) derives from a study of vaccination and CD4 T cells after COVID-19. Germline V gene data show CDR1 as DFQATT and CDR2 as SNEGSKA (reference sequence). The CDR3 loop spans 13 amino acids. The V and J ends lost 5 bases and 2 bases respectively, with 7 bases between them. Stated treatment: roughly ten-day PBMC culture with coronavirus spike peptide pools or control peptides (ViraFEST assay). Only a few counts were recorded for this clonotype. Its antigen is not identified. Cultured CD4+ T-cell DNA underwent Oncomine TCR Beta short-read sequencing. One entry per CDR3 protein, called by TCRdb with MiXCR from the PCR reads. This table has fewer than 25,000 distinct CDR3 sequences, approximately 49% appearing once.

The gene calls are TRBV20-1 and TRBJ2-6, with D hard to call. The clonotype comes from a human donor who had recovered from COVID-19. Sequenced material: CD4+ T cells from blood, cultured in vitro. The CDR3 coding sequence is TGCAGTGCTTATAGACCTGGGGCCAACGTCCTGACTTTC. Translating it yields CSAYRPGANVLTF.